This T cell receptor beta chain was captured in a study of T-cell reconstitution after alpha-beta-depleted transplantation in children. This clonotype was counted between two and nine times. CDR3 length equals 15 residues. Germline loops: CDR1 LGHDT, CDR2 YNNKEL (reference sequence). Trimming left V 6 bases short and J 0 bases short, with 12 bases between. Molecular barcoding with unique molecular identifiers was used for the TCRbeta library. A single record per CDR3 protein comes from TCRdb applying MiXCR to the PCR reads. The repertoire includes 600,000 to 800,000 distinct CDR3 sequences, about 12% of them detected once, and around 0.79% sits in the top ten.

This TCR came from a girl aged 2 to 10 with congenital amegakaryocytic thrombocytopenia, due to receive a stem cell transplant. The chain couples TRBV3-1 to TRBJ2-1; D is uncertain. Sequencing was performed on PBMCs, taken before TCRalphabeta/CD19-depleted stem cell transplant. This CDR3 is CASSLYQSSYNEQFF. The CDR3 coding sequence is TGTGCCAGCAGTCTCTACCAGAGCTCCTACAATGAGCAGTTCTTC.